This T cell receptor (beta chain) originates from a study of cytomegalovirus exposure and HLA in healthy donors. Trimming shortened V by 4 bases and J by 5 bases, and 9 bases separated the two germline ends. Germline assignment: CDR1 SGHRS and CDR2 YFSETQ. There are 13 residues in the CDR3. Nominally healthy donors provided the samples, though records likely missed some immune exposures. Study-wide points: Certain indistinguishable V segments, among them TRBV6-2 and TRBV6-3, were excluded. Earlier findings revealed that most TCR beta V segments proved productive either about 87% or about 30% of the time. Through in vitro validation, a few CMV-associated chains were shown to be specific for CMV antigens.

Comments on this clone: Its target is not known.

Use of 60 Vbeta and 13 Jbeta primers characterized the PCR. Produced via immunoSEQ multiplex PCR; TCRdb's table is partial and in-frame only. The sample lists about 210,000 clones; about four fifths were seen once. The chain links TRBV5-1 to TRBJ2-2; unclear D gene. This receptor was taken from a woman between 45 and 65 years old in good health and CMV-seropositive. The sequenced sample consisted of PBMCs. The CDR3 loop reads CASSSPTTGELFF. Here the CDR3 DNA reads TGCGCCAGCAGCAGCCCGACAACCGGGGAGCTGTTTTTT.